A selection of T cell receptor beta chains follows, all from one sample in a study of T cells in Graves' hyperthyroidism and ophthalmopathy. TCRdb reanalysed the multiplex PCR reads using MiXCR and keeps one entry per CDR3 protein. This table holds hundreds of thousands of distinct CDR3 sequences, about 15% found once. The specimen was blood. These receptors all come from a young woman with Graves' hyperthyroidism. The CDR3 runs from the conserved cysteine through the conserved F or W. D genes are given only for firm matches. Only part of the rows carry a size: once, few, many, or a class if the clone is expanded.

size,J,D,V,DNA,CDR3
few,TRBJ1-4,-,TRBV19,TGTGCCAGTAGTATCTTGGGAGAAGGACGTGAAAAACTGTTTTTT,CASSILGEGREKLFF
-,TRBJ2-7,-,TRBV27,TGTGCCAGCAGTCTCTCCCCTATCCACGAGCAGTACTTC,CASSLSPIHEQYF
-,TRBJ2-7,-,TRBV27,TGTGCCAGCAGTTTATACAGGGACTGGACCTACGAGCAGTACTTC,CASSLYRDWTYEQYF
few,TRBJ1-2,-,TRBV7-9,TGTGCCAGCAGCTTAGAGGGTAGCGACTATGGCTACACCTTC,CASSLEGSDYGYTF
-,TRBJ2-3,TRBD2,TRBV6-1,TGTGCCAGCAGGAGGACTAGCGGGAGGTTCGGTACGCAGTATTTT,CASRRTSGRFGTQYF
-,TRBJ2-3,TRBD2,TRBV6-2/TRBV6-3,TGTGCCAGCAGTTCCCGGACTAGCGGGGGAGCCGGCGGGGCGCAGTATTTT,CASSSRTSGGAGGAQYF
many,TRBJ2-7,-,TRBV3-1,TGTGCCAGCAGCCAAGTGAACGAGCAGTACTTC,CASSQVNEQYF
many,TRBJ2-7,TRBD1,TRBV7-2,TGTGCCAGCAGCTTTCGGACAGGGCAAGCCTACGAGCAGTACTTC,CASSFRTGQAYEQYF
many,TRBJ2-7,TRBD2,TRBV27,TGTGCCAGCAGTCCCGGGACTAGCGGGAGGGCCGGGTACGAGCAGTACTTC,CASSPGTSGRAGYEQYF
-,TRBJ2-1,-,TRBV9,TGTGCCAGCACCCCAGAGGCTCTGTACAATGAGCAGTTCTTC,CASTPEALYNEQFF
few,TRBJ2-1,-,TRBV4-1,TGCGCCAGCAGCCAAGCTTCCCAGGGAAACGAGCAGTTCTTC,CASSQASQGNEQFF
-,TRBJ2-2,TRBD1,TRBV20-1,TGCAGTGCTAGAAGGACGGGACAGGTATACACCGGGGAGCTGTTTTTT,CSARRTGQVYTGELFF
few,TRBJ2-6,TRBD1,TRBV19,TGTGCCAGTAGTGTGGACAGGGGACTACTGGCTGGGGCCAACGTCCTGACTTTC,CASSVDRGLLAGANVLTF
few,TRBJ2-2,-,TRBV12-3/TRBV12-4,TGTGCCAGCAGTTTATCGGGACGGGAGCTGTTTTTT,CASSLSGRELFF
few,TRBJ2-3,-,TRBV14,TGTGCCAGCAGCCTGACAACTAGATATCCAGATACGCAGTATTTT,CASSLTTRYPDTQYF
-,TRBJ1-1,-,TRBV6-1,TGTGCCAGCCGAACTCTGTCGGAAGAAGCTTTCTTT,CASRTLSEEAFF
many,TRBJ1-2,-,TRBV5-6,TGTGCCAGCAGCTCTCAAGCCCACTATGGCTACACCTTC,CASSSQAHYGYTF
few,TRBJ1-2,-,TRBV27,TGTGCCAGCAGTACCCCCAGGGGCTATGGCTACACCTTC,CASSTPRGYGYTF
few,TRBJ1-5,-,TRBV12-3/TRBV12-4,TGTGCCAGCAGTCTCTCAAACAGGGAGAGGGGCAATCAGCCCCAGCATTTT,CASSLSNRERGNQPQHF
once,TRBJ2-2,TRBD2,TRBV6-2/TRBV6-3,TGTGCCAGCAACCCGGGACTATTCGCCGGGGAGCTGTTTTTT,CASNPGLFAGELFF
many,TRBJ2-3,-,TRBV9,TGTGCCAGCAGCGTAGTGGAGACAGATACGCAGTATTTT,CASSVVETDTQYF
-,TRBJ1-2,-,TRBV29-1,TGCAGCGTTGTAGGGAGAACTAACTATGGCTACACCTTC,CSVVGRTNYGYTF
-,TRBJ1-2,TRBD1,TRBV25-1,TGTGCCAGCAGAGGGGACAGGGGGGATGGCTACACCTTC,CASRGDRGDGYTF
-,TRBJ2-5,TRBD2,TRBV5-1,TGCGCCAGCAGCTTGGATCCCGCTAGCGGGAGGGAGACCCAGTACTTC,CASSLDPASGRETQYF
many,TRBJ2-3,-,TRBV12-3/TRBV12-4,TGTGCCAGCAGTTTAGGACCCTCTAGCACAGATACGCAGTATTTT,CASSLGPSSTDTQYF
many,TRBJ2-7,-,TRBV7-9,TGTGCCAGCAGCCCCCGTTGGGGCTACGAGCAGTACTTC,CASSPRWGYEQYF
many,TRBJ1-1,TRBD1,TRBV7-6,TGTGCCAGCAGCTTAGTTAGGGGGACAGGGGGGATGAACACTGAAGCTTTCTTT,CASSLVRGTGGMNTEAFF